The next 7 T cell receptor beta chains were all read from a single sample in a study of blood T cell repertoires in COVID-19 (dated by TCRdb to 2018 to 2020). To prepare the library, the immunoSEQ multiplex PCR assay was applied. Imported from immuneACCESS, the table was reduced by TCRdb to in-frame sequences with V and J called. These copies leave out some clones; in studies compared against another copy, an unresolved V gene accounts for under half, and the cause of the remainder is not known. The sample records over 5,000 clones, roughly 90% of which are singletons. The top ten hold about 6% of the sample. Sequences were obtained from peripheral blood. These receptors were obtained from a man in his sixties with acute or convalescent COVID-19.

The chain recombines TRBV6-1 with TRBJ2-1; D ambiguous. The CDR3 is 15 residues long. V shed 2 bases and J shed 0 bases, with 8 bases lying between them. Germline CDR1 and CDR2: MNHNS and SASEGT. CDR3 sequence: CASSEHSSSYNEQFF. Written as DNA, the CDR3 is TGTGCCAGCAGTGAACACTCTAGCTCCTACAATGAGCAGTTCTTC.

The chain links TRBV6-5 to TRBJ1-2, with TRBD1 as a possible D gene (5 bases). With 0 bases removed from V and 3 bases from J, the gap between germline ends came to 11 bases. CDR3 length: 15 residues. From germline, CDR1 is MNHEY and CDR2 SVGAGI. The CDR3 loop reads CASSYSIDSYYGYTF. For the CDR3, the DNA is TGTGCCAGCAGTTACTCTATCGACAGCTACTATGGCTACACCTTC.

The V and J genes are TRBV6-4 and TRBJ1-6; D is undetermined. The CDR3 is made up of 16 amino acids. Per the germline V gene, CDR1 is MRHNA and CDR2 is SNTAGT. With 6 bases removed from V and 0 bases from J, the gap between germline ends came to 12 bases. CDR3 region: CASRPRGDSYNSPLHF. The CDR3 region has the DNA TGTGCCAGCAGACCCCGGGGAGACTCCTATAATTCACCCCTCCACTTT.

V gene TRBV6-5 combines with J gene TRBJ1-2; D ambiguous. Germline V lookup: CDR1 MNHEY, CDR2 SVGAGI. The ends were cut back, 0 bases at V and 6 bases at J, with 11 bases in the middle. The CDR3 covers 14 residues. The CDR3 bases are TGTGCCAGCAGTTACTCTGGAGGGAAGGATGGCTACACCTTC. This codes for CASSYSGGKDGYTF.

The rearrangement uses TRBV4-1 and TRBJ2-2; possibly TRBD2 for D (6 bases). This CDR3 has 16 residues. Trimming cost V 4 bases and J 3 bases, with 15 bases left between them. Germline V gene sequence: CDR1 MGHRA, CDR2 YSYEKL. The CDR3 reads CASSRGMGGDTGELFF. The CDR3 nucleotides read TGCGCCAGCAGCCGCGGGATGGGGGGTGACACCGGGGAGCTGTTTTTT.

This clone appeared a single time. The chain joins TRBV18 to TRBJ2-5, with TRBD2 matching 8 bases. In germline, CDR1 is KGHSH, CDR2 LQKENI. J lost 2 bases, V lost 4 bases, and 3 bases had no gene match. The CDR3 spans 14 residues. In DNA form, the CDR3 reads TGTGCCAGCTCACTTATAGCGGGGCAAGAGACCCAGTACTTC. Translating gives CASSLIAGQETQYF.

The chain uses TRBV6-5 and TRBJ2-1, with 11 positions matching TRBD1. The CDR3 totals 13 residues. V gave up 10 bases and J gave up 7 bases; unmatched junction bases: 6. Per the germline V gene, CDR1 is MNHEY and CDR2 is SVGAGI. CDR3 DNA sequence: TGTGCCACTACGGACAGGGGGCGAAATGAGCAGTTCTTC. Protein: CATTDRGRNEQFF.